Following are 5 T cell receptor beta chains from one sample sequenced in a study of T cells in Graves' hyperthyroidism and ophthalmopathy. Researchers amplified the TCR beta CDR3 regions from RNA transcripts. First-round RT-PCR targeting the TCR CDR3 was performed with the HTBI primer set. Each CDR3 protein is one row after TCRdb ran MiXCR on the multiplex PCR reads. The table records 640,000 or so distinct CDR3 sequences, 14% to 15% of them present only once. Sequencing input: blood. These receptors all come from a woman aged 35 to 49 with Graves' ophthalmopathy.

There are many counts of this clonotype. This chain uses TRBV6-2 or TRBV6-3 with TRBJ2-7; D gene uncertain. The germline gives CDR1 MNHEY, CDR2 SVGEGT. The CDR3 is 15 residues long. V lost 2 bases and J lost 3, with 14 bases in between. The CDR3 is CASSYPASSRYEQYF. CDR3 DNA sequence: TGTGCCAGCAGTTACCCGGCCTCCAGCCGCTACGAGCAGTACTTC.

This clonotype was seen at least ten times. The gene calls are TRBV30 and TRBJ2-7; D is undetermined. V was clipped by 2 bases and J by 3 bases, with 8 bases between them. Germline CDR1 and CDR2: GTSNPN and SVGIG (reference sequence). The CDR3 consists of 12 residues. The DNA of the CDR3 is TGTGCCTGGAGTACACGGATCTACGAGCAGTACTTC. Translating gives CAWSTRIYEQYF.

This clonotype was found many times. The rearrangement links TRBV2 to TRBJ2-4; no reliable D call. The ends were cut back, 3 bases at V and 5 bases at J, with 14 bases in the middle. Looked up from germline, CDR1 is SNHLY and CDR2 is FYNNEI. There are 15 residues in the CDR3. CDR3 sequence reads: CASSERAWIENIQYF. The CDR3, as DNA: TGTGCCAGCAGTGAGCGAGCCTGGATCGAAAACATTCAGTACTTC.

This clonotype was seen ten or more times. The chain uses TRBV20-1 and TRBJ1-1, with 12 bases aligning to TRBD1. J lost 8 bases, V lost 6 bases, and 25 bases had no gene match. The germline V gene has CDR1 DFQATT and CDR2 SNEGSKA (reference sequence). The CDR3 has 19 amino acids. The chain's CDR3 is CSARAEGQGARGRPGEAFF. The DNA of the CDR3 is TGCAGTGCGAGGGCGGAGGGACAGGGGGCGAGGGGCCGGCCCGGGGAAGCTTTCTTT.

This clonotype was counted between two and nine times. The rearrangement joins TRBV6-1 to TRBJ1-5; no clear D. V lost 9 bases to trimming and J lost 0 bases, with 12 bases between them. There are 14 residues in the CDR3. Germline CDR1 is MNHNS and CDR2 is SASEGT. The CDR3 nucleotides read TGTGCCAGTGGTGGGATTTATAGCAATCAGCCCCAGCATTTT. This translates into CASGGIYSNQPQHF.